A single sample gave rise to the 6 T cell receptor beta chains below, sequenced in a study of early T cells in non-severe SARS-CoV-2 infection. TCRdb reprocessed the 5' RACE reads via MiXCR and lists one record per CDR3 protein. The table includes more than 50,000 distinct CDR3 sequences, around 12% detected once. Sequenced here: whole blood, sampled at baseline. All receptors derive from an adult who was a healthcare worker with PCR-confirmed SARS-CoV-2 infection or an uninfected control (not recorded which).

The chain recombines TRBV6-2 or TRBV6-3 with TRBJ2-1, with 8 bases fitting TRBD2. The germline V gene encodes CDR1 MNHEY and CDR2 SVGEGT. Unmatched junction bases numbered 3, after V lost 0 bases and J lost 2 bases. CDR3 size: 16 residues. This CDR3 reads CASSYSSGSAYNEQFF. For the CDR3, the DNA is TGTGCCAGCAGTTACTCGAGCGGGAGCGCCTACAATGAGCAGTTCTTC.

This clonotype was counted only a few times. This chain joins TRBV4-3 and TRBJ1-1; no clear D. The length of the CDR3 is 17 residues. The germline gives CDR1 LGHNA, CDR2 YSLEER. Trimming pared 0 bases from V and 0 bases from J, leaving 14 bases between. This CDR3 is CASSQDAERVMNTEAFF. The CDR3, as DNA: TGCGCCAGCAGCCAAGATGCAGAAAGGGTTATGAACACTGAAGCTTTCTTT.

This clonotype was picked up a small number of times. The rearrangement joins TRBV20-1 to TRBJ2-7; 8 nucleotides match TRBD2. J lost 0 bases, V lost 1 base, and 2 bases had no gene match. The germline V gene encodes CDR1 DFQATT and CDR2 SNEGSKA (reference sequence). This CDR3 has 14 residues. CDR3 in DNA: TGCAGTGCTAGAGTCGCGGGGGGCTCCTACGAGCAGTACTTC. As protein: CSARVAGGSYEQYF.

The rearrangement uses TRBV11-2 and TRBJ1-6, with no clear D. Trimming pared 4 bases from V and 5 bases from J, leaving 12 bases between. CDR3 size: 15 residues. Germline V gene sequence: CDR1 SGHAT, CDR2 FQNNGV. The CDR3 DNA reads as TGTGCCAGCAGCTCTCCGAGGCAGAATAATTCACCCCTCCACTTT. This codes for CASSSPRQNNSPLHF. The variable domain in full, with the rest retrieved from reference TRBV11-2 and TRBJ1-6, is EAGVAQSPRYKIIEKRQSVAFWCNPISGHATLYWYQQILGQGPKLLIQFQNNGVVDDSQLPKDRFSAERLKGVDSTLKIQPAKLEDSAVYLCASSSPRQNNSPLHFGNGTRLTVT.

This chain joins TRBV5-4 and TRBJ2-1; 9 bases agree with TRBD2. This CDR3 has 16 amino acids. In germline, CDR1 is SGHNT, CDR2 YYREEE (reference sequence). Trimming took 1 base from V and 4 from J; bases not matched to a gene: 6. CDR3 bases: TGTGCCAGCAGCTTGATATCGGCGGGGGGGTACAATGAGCAGTTCTTC. This encodes CASSLISAGGYNEQFF.

This clonotype was detected a few times. Because it lacks the conserved phenylalanine or tryptophan at the end, this CDR3 is likely a read error. No DNA is shown, since the ends of the CDR3 on it are uncertain; the CDR3 is the one TCRdb lists. This chain links TRBV10-3 with TRBJ2-1; no DNA check was done on the table's D call, TRBD2. Counting both end residues, the CDR3 totals 11 amino acids. The germline V gene has CDR1 ENHRY and CDR2 SYGVKD. The CDR3 sequence: CAINPGLAGVG.